This TCR beta chain was found in a study of CD8 T cells in ankylosing spondylitis. One entry per CDR3 protein, called by TCRdb with MiXCR from the 5' RACE reads. The sample lists around 770,000 distinct CDR3 sequences, around 20% seen once, with around 19% in the top ten. In regard to this clonotype: Antigen specificity is unknown.

Study-wide results and limits: For ankylosing spondylitis blood, a TCR beta motif of 8 or 9 highly homologous variants appeared characteristic.

This CDR3 has 15 residues. Germline CDR1 reads SGHRS; CDR2 reads YFSETQ. J was trimmed by 5 bases and V by 2 bases; bases with no gene match: 4. Sample: blood, either unsorted or a sorted T cell fraction (not recorded which). The rearrangement joins TRBV5-1 to TRBJ2-2; 9 bases match TRBD2. The receptor was derived from a male donor with ankylosing spondylitis. CDR3 residues: CASSLRTSETGELFF. The DNA for the CDR3 is TGCGCCAGCAGCTTAAGGACTAGCGAGACCGGGGAGCTGTTTTTT. The full variable domain, rest sourced from reference TRBV5-1 and TRBJ2-2, is KAGVTQTPRYLIKTRGQQVTLSCSPISGHRSVSWYQQTPGQGLQFLFEYFSETQRNKGNFPGRFSGRQFSNSRSEMNVSTLELGDSALYLCASSLRTSETGELFFGEGSRLTVL.